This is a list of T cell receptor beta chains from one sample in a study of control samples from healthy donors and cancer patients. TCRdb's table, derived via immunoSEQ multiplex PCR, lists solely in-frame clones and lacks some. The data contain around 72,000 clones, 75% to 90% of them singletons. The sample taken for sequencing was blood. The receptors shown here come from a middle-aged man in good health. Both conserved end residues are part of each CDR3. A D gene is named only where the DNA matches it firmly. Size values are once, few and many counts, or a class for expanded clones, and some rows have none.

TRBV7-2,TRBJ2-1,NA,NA,CASSLAASSYNEQFF,TGTGCCAGCAGCTTAGCTGCTAGCTCCTACAATGAGCAGTTCTTC
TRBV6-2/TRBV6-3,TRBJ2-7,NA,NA,CASSYSWQGGEQYF,TGTGCCAGCAGTTACTCGTGGCAGGGTGGGGAGCAGTACTTC
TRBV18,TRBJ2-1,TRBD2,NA,CASSLTSGGTNEQFF,TGTGCCAGCTCATTGACTAGCGGGGGAACCAATGAGCAGTTCTTC
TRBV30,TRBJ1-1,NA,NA,CAWTTGTGNTEAFF,TGTGCCTGGACTACAGGAACGGGGAACACTGAAGCTTTCTTT
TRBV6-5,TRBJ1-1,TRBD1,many,CASSTQTGGNTEAFF,TGTGCCAGCAGTACTCAGACAGGGGGGAACACTGAAGCTTTCTTT
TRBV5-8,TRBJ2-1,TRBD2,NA,CASSFLPDSGRGSRNEQFF,TGTGCCAGCAGCTTCCTCCCGGATAGCGGGAGGGGAAGTCGCAATGAGCAGTTCTTC
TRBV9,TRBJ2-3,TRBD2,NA,CASSVVETSGTDTQYF,TGTGCCAGCAGCGTAGTCGAGACTAGCGGCACAGATACGCAGTATTTT
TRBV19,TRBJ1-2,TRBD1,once,CASSTGTAFNYGYTF,TGTGCCAGTAGTACGGGGACAGCATTTAACTATGGCTACACCTTC
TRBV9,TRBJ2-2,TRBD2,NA,CASSARTSGSGGELFF,TGTGCCAGCAGCGCCAGGACTAGCGGGAGCGGCGGGGAGCTGTTTTTT
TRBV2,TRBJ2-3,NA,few,CASSEFKEPTRDTQYF,TGTGCCAGCAGTGAATTCAAGGAGCCCACACGAGATACGCAGTATTTT
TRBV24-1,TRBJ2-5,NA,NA,CATSDGPMTRETQYF,TGTGCCACCAGTGACGGCCCCATGACACGCGAGACCCAGTACTTC
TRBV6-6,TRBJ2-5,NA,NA,CASSYSPGGETQYF,TGTGCCAGCAGTTACTCGCCCGGAGGGGAGACCCAGTACTTC
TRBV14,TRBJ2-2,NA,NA,CASSQEGSQRGGELFF,TGTGCCAGCAGCCAAGAGGGGAGCCAAAGGGGCGGGGAGCTGTTTTTT
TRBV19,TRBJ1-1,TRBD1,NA,CASSITGTGTEAFF,TGTGCCAGTAGTATAACCGGGACAGGGACTGAAGCTTTCTTT
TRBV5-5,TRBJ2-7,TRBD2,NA,CASSLVAGGSYEQYF,TGTGCCAGCAGCTTGGTAGCGGGAGGATCGTACGAGCAGTACTTC
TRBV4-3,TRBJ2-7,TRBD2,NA,CASSQDRRTSGRGKQYF,TGCGCCAGCAGCCAAGATAGGAGGACTAGCGGGAGAGGAAAGCAGTACTTC
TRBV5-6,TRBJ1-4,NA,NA,CASSFRSTQGMRWEKLFF,TGTGCCAGCAGCTTTAGATCCACTCAGGGGATGCGGTGGGAAAAACTGTTTTTT
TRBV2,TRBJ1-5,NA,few,CASSGDGINQPQHF,TGTGCCAGCAGTGGGGACGGAATCAATCAGCCCCAGCATTTT
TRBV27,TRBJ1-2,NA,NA,CASSSDPTNYGYTF,TGTGCCAGCAGTTCGGACCCCACGAACTATGGCTACACCTTC
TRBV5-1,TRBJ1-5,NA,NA,CASSLQGGGNQPQHF,TGCGCCAGCAGCTTGCAGGGCGGGGGCAATCAGCCCCAGCATTTT
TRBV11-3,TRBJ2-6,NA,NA,CASSSREGGPTGANVLTF,TGTGCCAGCAGCTCCCGAGAAGGTGGCCCCACTGGGGCCAACGTCCTGACTTTC
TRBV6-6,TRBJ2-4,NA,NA,CASSYSNLADQYF,TGTGCCAGCAGTTACTCGAATTTGGCAGACCAGTACTTC
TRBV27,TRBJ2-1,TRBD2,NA,CASSTSGTSGSSYNEQFF,TGTGCCAGCAGTACGTCTGGGACTAGCGGGAGCTCCTACAATGAGCAGTTCTTC
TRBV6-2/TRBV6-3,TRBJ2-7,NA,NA,CASSYSIGSYEQYF,TGTGCCAGCAGTTACAGTATTGGCTCCTACGAGCAGTACTTC
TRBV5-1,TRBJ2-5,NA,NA,CASSLDQHIRTQYF,TGCGCCAGCAGCTTGGACCAGCACATCAGGACCCAGTACTTC
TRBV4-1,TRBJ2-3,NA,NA,CASSHNNRISTDTQYF,TGCGCCAGCAGCCACAATAACCGAATTAGCACAGATACGCAGTATTTT
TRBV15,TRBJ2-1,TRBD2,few,CATANGGVLYNEQFF,TGTGCCACCGCTAACGGGGGGGTACTATACAATGAGCAGTTCTTC
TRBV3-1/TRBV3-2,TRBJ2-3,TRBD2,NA,CASRGGDTQYF,TGTGCCAGCCGGGGGGGGGATACGCAGTATTTT
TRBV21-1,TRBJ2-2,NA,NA,CASSPGHPPNTGELFF,TGTGCCAGCAGCCCTGGACACCCGCCGAACACCGGGGAGCTGTTTTTT
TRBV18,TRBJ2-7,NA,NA,CASSPKRDGEQYF,TGTGCCAGCTCACCAAAAAGGGACGGGGAGCAGTACTTC
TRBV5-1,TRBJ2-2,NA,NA,CASSLGGRNTGELFF,TGCGCCAGCAGCTTGGGGGGGAGGAACACCGGGGAGCTGTTTTTT
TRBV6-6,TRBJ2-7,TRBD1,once,CASSYSFSRGSYEQYF,TGTGCCAGCAGTTACTCGTTCTCCAGGGGGAGCTACGAGCAGTACTTC
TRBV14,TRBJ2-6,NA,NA,CASSQSPNPGANVLTF,TGTGCCAGCAGCCAGTCTCCGAACCCTGGGGCCAACGTCCTGACTTTC
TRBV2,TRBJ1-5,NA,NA,CASSPSTSFNQPQHF,TGTGCCAGCAGCCCCAGTACCAGTTTTAATCAGCCCCAGCATTTT
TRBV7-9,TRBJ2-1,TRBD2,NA,CASSPLGGSSYNEQFF,TGTGCCAGCAGCCCATTGGGAGGGAGCTCCTACAATGAGCAGTTCTTC
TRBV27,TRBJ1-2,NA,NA,CASSFSIQGGYTF,TGTGCCAGCAGTTTTTCTATCCAGGGCGGCTACACCTTC
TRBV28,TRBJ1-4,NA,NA,CASSFIRSKNEKLFF,TGTGCCAGCAGTTTTATCAGAAGTAAAAATGAAAAACTGTTTTTT
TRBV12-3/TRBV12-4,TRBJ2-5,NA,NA,CASRDGQETQYF,TGTGCCAGCAGGGACGGTCAAGAGACCCAGTACTTC
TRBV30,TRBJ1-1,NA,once,CAWSITGVLNTEAFF,TGTGCCTGGAGTATTACGGGGGTACTTAATACTGAAGCTTTCTTT
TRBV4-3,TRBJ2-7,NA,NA,CASSAAAGYEQYF,TGCGCCAGCAGCGCCGCGGCGGGATACGAGCAGTACTTC
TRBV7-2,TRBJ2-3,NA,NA,CASSLVWGSTDTQYF,TGTGCCAGCAGCTTAGTTTGGGGGAGCACAGATACGCAGTATTTT
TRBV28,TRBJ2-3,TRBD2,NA,CASSSPRRAGGDTQYF,TGTGCCAGCAGTTCGCCGCGGAGAGCGGGAGGAGATACGCAGTATTTT
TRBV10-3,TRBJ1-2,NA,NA,CAISEGPNYGYTF,TGTGCCATCAGTGAGGGTCCTAACTATGGCTACACCTTC
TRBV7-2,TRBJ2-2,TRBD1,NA,CASTRGTANTGELFF,TGTGCCAGCACTAGGGGGACAGCGAACACCGGGGAGCTGTTTTTT
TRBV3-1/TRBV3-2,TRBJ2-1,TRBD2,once,CASSRPGGLAGMNEQFF,TGTGCCAGCAGCCGACCAGGTGGGCTAGCGGGAATGAATGAGCAGTTCTTC
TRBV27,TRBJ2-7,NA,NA,CASSLSFGRHYYEQYF,TGTGCCAGCAGTTTATCCTTCGGGCGACATTACTACGAGCAGTACTTC
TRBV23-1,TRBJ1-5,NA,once,CASSQRATEAQPQHF,TGCGCCAGCAGTCAAAGAGCAACTGAGGCCCAGCCCCAGCATTTT
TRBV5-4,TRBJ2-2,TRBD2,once,CASSLGTSGYTGELFF,TGTGCCAGCAGCCTCGGGACTAGCGGATACACCGGGGAGCTGTTTTTT
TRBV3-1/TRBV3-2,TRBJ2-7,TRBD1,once,CASSPGQGVTEQYF,TGTGCCAGCAGCCCGGGACAGGGGGTTACCGAGCAGTACTTC